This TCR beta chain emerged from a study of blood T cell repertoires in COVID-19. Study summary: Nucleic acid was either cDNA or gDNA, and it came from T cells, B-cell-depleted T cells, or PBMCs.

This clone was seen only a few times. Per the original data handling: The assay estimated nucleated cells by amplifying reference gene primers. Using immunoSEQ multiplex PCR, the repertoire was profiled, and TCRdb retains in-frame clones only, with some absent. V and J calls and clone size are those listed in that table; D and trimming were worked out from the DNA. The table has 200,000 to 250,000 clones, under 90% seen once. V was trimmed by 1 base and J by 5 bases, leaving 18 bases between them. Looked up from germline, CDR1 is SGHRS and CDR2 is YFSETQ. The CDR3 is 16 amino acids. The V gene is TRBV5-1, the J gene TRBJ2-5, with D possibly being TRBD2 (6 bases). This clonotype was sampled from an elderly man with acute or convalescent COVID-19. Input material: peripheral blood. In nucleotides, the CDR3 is TGCGCCAGCAGCTTGAATGACGGGAGTGGGATGGAGACCCAGTACTTC. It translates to CASSLNDGSGMETQYF. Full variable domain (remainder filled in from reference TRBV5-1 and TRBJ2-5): KAGVTQTPRYLIKTRGQQVTLSCSPISGHRSVSWYQQTPGQGLQFLFEYFSETQRNKGNFPGRFSGRQFSNSRSEMNVSTLELGDSALYLCASSLNDGSGMETQYFGPGTRLLVL.